This is a list of T cell receptor beta chains from one sample in a study of shared clonotypes between healthy human individuals. Generated by immunoSEQ multiplex PCR, the TCRdb table keeps only in-frame clones and is missing some. The sample yields 850,000 to 1,200,000 clones, about 77% seen once. Source material: memory CD4+ T cells sorted from blood. Every receptor here comes from a man younger than 35 in good health. The CDR3 runs from the conserved cysteine through the conserved F or W. Each record gives: V gene, D gene, J gene, CDR3 protein. D genes are given only for firm matches.

V: TRBV30
D: -
J: TRBJ2-1
CDR3: CAWLGTYYNEQFF

V: TRBV19
D: -
J: TRBJ1-1
CDR3: CASQYSRANTEAFF

V: TRBV10-3
D: TRBD1
J: TRBJ2-1
CDR3: CAISESTGGSYNEQFF

V: TRBV7-9
D: TRBD2
J: TRBJ2-7
CDR3: CASSQSSGSSYEQYF

V: TRBV5-1
D: -
J: TRBJ2-1
CDR3: CASSLEGRTANNEQFF

V: TRBV6-5
D: -
J: TRBJ1-2
CDR3: CASSSLRQRQGYTF

V: TRBV15
D: -
J: TRBJ1-3
CDR3: CATSRDGTASGNTIYF

V: TRBV18
D: TRBD1
J: TRBJ2-5
CDR3: CASSPGTGGRETQYF

V: TRBV27
D: -
J: TRBJ2-1
CDR3: CASSLGAGLTPTYNEQFF

V: TRBV10-3
D: -
J: TRBJ2-2
CDR3: CAISSGGELFF

V: TRBV9
D: TRBD1
J: TRBJ2-2
CDR3: CASSARQGVNTGELFF

V: TRBV19
D: TRBD1
J: TRBJ2-7
CDR3: CASSIGQGVYEQYF

V: TRBV27
D: -
J: TRBJ1-4
CDR3: CASTTAGKGGEKLFF

V: TRBV11-2
D: TRBD1
J: TRBJ1-1
CDR3: CASSNPGQGVRTEAFF

V: TRBV28
D: -
J: TRBJ1-2
CDR3: CASSLPGALYGYTF

V: TRBV7-9
D: -
J: TRBJ2-1
CDR3: CASSLGWVGSEQFF